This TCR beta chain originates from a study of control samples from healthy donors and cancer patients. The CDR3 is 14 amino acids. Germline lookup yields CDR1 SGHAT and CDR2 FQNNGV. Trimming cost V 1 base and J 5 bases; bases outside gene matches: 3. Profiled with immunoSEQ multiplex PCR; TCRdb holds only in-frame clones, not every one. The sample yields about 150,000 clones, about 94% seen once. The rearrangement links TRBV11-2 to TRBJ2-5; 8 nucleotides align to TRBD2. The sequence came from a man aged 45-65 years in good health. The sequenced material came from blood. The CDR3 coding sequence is TGTGCCAGCAGCTTAGTACAGCGGGGGGAGACCCAGTACTTC. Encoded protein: CASSLVQRGETQYF.